The 30 T cell receptor beta chains below all came from one sample that was sequenced in a study of long-term antiretroviral therapy in people with HIV. Survey level was the resolution at which the v3.0 immunoSEQ assay ran. Measured with immunoSEQ multiplex PCR; TCRdb has only the in-frame clones, and not every one. The data hold tens of thousands of clones, with 65% to 80% observed a single time. Sequences were derived from unsorted PBMCs, sampled 0.5 years after starting antiretroviral therapy. Source of these receptors: a woman aged 40 to 50 with HIV.

The chain combines TRBV5-1 with TRBJ1-2, with D unclear. V lost 5 bases to trimming and J lost 0 bases, with 14 bases between them. Germline assignment: CDR1 SGHRS and CDR2 YFSETQ. The CDR3 is 15 residues long. The CDR3 protein is CASRFLTLTNYGYTF. The CDR3, as DNA: TGCGCCAGCAGATTTCTGACCCTCACTAACTATGGCTACACCTTC.

The chain joins TRBV6-1 to TRBJ2-3; no definite D call. Germline CDR1 is MNHNS and CDR2 is SASEGT. V was trimmed by 2 bases and J by 2 bases, leaving 8 bases between them. This CDR3 is 14 amino acids long. The CDR3 region is CASSERSITDTQYF. CDR3 DNA sequence: TGTGCCAGCAGTGAAAGGTCTATCACAGATACGCAGTATTTT.

This clone came up a few times. The V call is TRBV10-3, the J call TRBJ1-4; D uncertain. Trimming took off 0 bases at V and 1 base at J, with 9 bases between the two ends. CDR1 ENHRY and CDR2 SYGVKD come from the germline V gene. The CDR3 has 16 amino acids. CDR3: CAISESTSQTNEKLFF. The CDR3 DNA is TGTGCCATCAGTGAGTCGACGAGTCAAACTAATGAAAAACTGTTTTTT.

The V and J genes are TRBV6-5 and TRBJ1-3; the D is unclear. The CDR3 runs to 12 residues. Trimming pared 6 bases from V and 4 bases from J, leaving 7 bases between. Germline loops: CDR1 MNHEY, CDR2 SVGAGI. The CDR3 bases are TGTGCCAGCAGCTCCGGGGGAAACACCATATATTTT. It yields the protein CASSSGGNTIYF.

This chain joins TRBV29-1 and TRBJ1-2, with D perhaps matching TRBD1 (6 bases). Germline V gene data show CDR1 as SQVTM and CDR2 as ANQGSEA. With 4 bases removed from V and 7 bases from J, the gap between germline ends came to 7 bases. The CDR3 loop spans 10 amino acids. The CDR3 sequence is CSVGDTGYTF. CDR3 nucleotide sequence: TGCAGCGTTGGGGACACTGGCTACACCTTC.

The rearrangement links TRBV27 to TRBJ1-1, with D possibly TRBD1 on 5 matching bases. The V end was cut by 6 bases, the J end by 4 bases, with 21 bases between. CDR1 is MNHEY and CDR2 is SMNVEV in the germline V gene (reference sequence). The CDR3 is 16 amino acids. In DNA form, the CDR3 reads TGTGCCAGCAGCCCAACACAGCGGGGCTCAGGCACTGAAGCTTTCTTT. This codes for CASSPTQRGSGTEAFF.

CDR3 residues: CASSGDRGSYNSPLHF. DNA for the CDR3: TGTGCCAGCAGTGGCGACAGGGGGTCCTATAATTCACCCCTCCACTTT. V and J are TRBV2 and TRBJ1-6; 9 bases map to TRBD1. CDR1 is SNHLY, CDR2 FYNNEI, per germline. With 4 bases clipped from V and 1 base from J, the junction kept 2 bases outside the gene matches. The CDR3 covers 16 residues.

The J gene is TRBJ1-2, the V gene TRBV6-1; TRBD1 is a possible D gene (6 bases). There are 13 residues in the CDR3. Deletions cut 7 bases from V and 5 bases from J, with 14 bases between. CDR1 is MNHNS, CDR2 SASEGT, per germline. The CDR3 coding sequence is TGTGCCAGCAAGAAGGGGGATCTATATGGCTACACCTTC. Translated, it gives CASKKGDLYGYTF.

CDR3: CASSLSGRTNTEAFF. The CDR3 bases are TGTGCCAGCAGCCTAAGCGGTCGCACGAACACTGAAGCTTTCTTT. The chain carries TRBV7-9 and TRBJ1-1; no clear D. Per the germline V gene, CDR1 is SEHNR and CDR2 is FQNEAQ (reference sequence). V lost 5 bases and J 1 base, leaving 14 bases between the germline ends. The CDR3 totals 15 residues.

This chain links TRBV30 with TRBJ1-1; 11 positions match TRBD1. In germline, CDR1 is GTSNPN, CDR2 SVGIG (reference sequence). The CDR3 spans 16 residues. The V segment lost 4 bases and the J segment 0 bases; nucleotides outside the gene matches: 7. CDR3 loop: CAWTPDRGQVNTEAFF. As DNA, the CDR3 is TGTGCCTGGACCCCGGACAGGGGGCAGGTGAACACTGAAGCTTTCTTT.

This chain links TRBV4-1 with TRBJ1-4; tentatively, D is TRBD1 (6 bases). Germline-derived CDR1 and CDR2 are MGHRA and YSYEKL. Trimming cost V 0 bases and J 6 bases, with 11 bases left between them. The CDR3 has 15 amino acids. The CDR3 coding sequence is TGCGCCAGCAGCCAAGATCAGGAGGGGGATGAAAAACTGTTTTTT. This gives the protein CASSQDQEGDEKLFF.

The CDR3 sequence is CASSSKHQGYTDTQYF. The CDR3 coding sequence is TGTGCCAGCAGCTCCAAGCACCAGGGATACACAGATACGCAGTATTTT. The genes are TRBV5-4 and TRBJ2-3, with a tentative D call TRBD1 (5 bases). Looked up from germline, CDR1 is SGHNT and CDR2 is YYREEE (reference sequence). CDR3 size: 16 residues. The ends were cut back, 3 bases at V and 2 bases at J, with 16 bases in the middle. Full variable domain (outside the CDR3, taken from reference TRBV5-4 and TRBJ2-3): ETGVTQSPTHLIKTRGQQVTLRCSSQSGHNTVSWYQQALGQGPQFIFQYYREEENGRGNFPPRFSGLQFPNYSSELNVNALELDDSALYLCASSSKHQGYTDTQYFGPGTRLTVL.

This clone was counted only a few times. V and J are TRBV5-1 and TRBJ2-7; TRBD1 might be the D (5 bases). The CDR3 loop spans 15 amino acids. Germline values: CDR1 SGHRS, CDR2 YFSETQ. V lost 4 bases, J lost 6 bases, and 20 bases lay in between. This chain's CDR3 is CASSHATTAPGEQYF. The CDR3 region has the DNA TGCGCCAGCAGCCACGCCACGACAGCTCCGGGCGAGCAGTACTTC.

This clone has a handful of counts. The J gene is TRBJ1-2, the V gene TRBV5-4; TRBD1 matches 7 bases. This CDR3 is 13 amino acids long. Trimming took 2 bases from V and 5 from J; bases not matched to a gene: 3. In germline, CDR1 is SGHNT, CDR2 YYREEE (reference sequence). This CDR3 is CASSFGTAYGYTF. The CDR3, as DNA: TGTGCCAGCAGCTTTGGGACAGCTTATGGCTACACCTTC.

The V and J genes are TRBV13 and TRBJ2-6; the D call may be TRBD1 or TRBD2 (6 bases each). V lost 1 base to trimming and J lost 0 bases, with 10 bases between them. Germline V gene sequence: CDR1 PRHDT, CDR2 FYEKMQ (reference sequence). This CDR3 contains 17 residues. In DNA, the CDR3 is TGTGCCAGCAGCTTAGTGGGGGGCAGCTCTGGGGCCAACGTCCTGACTTTC. Translating gives CASSLVGGSSGANVLTF.

This CDR3 is CAWSQRGGEAFF. The CDR3 DNA reads TGTGCCTGGAGTCAAAGGGGGGGAGAAGCTTTCTTT. V and J are TRBV30 and TRBJ1-1; the D gene is possibly TRBD1 (6 bases). This CDR3 comprises 12 residues. V was clipped by 2 bases and J by 8 bases, with 12 bases between them. Germline V gives CDR1 GTSNPN, CDR2 SVGIG (reference sequence). Drawing the rest from reference TRBV30 and TRBJ1-1, the complete variable domain is SQTIHQWPATLVQPVGSPLSLECTVEGTSNPNLYWYRQAAGRGLQLLFYSVGIGQISSEVPQNLSASRPQDRQFILSSKKLLLSDSGFYLCAWSQRGGEAFFGQGTRLTVV.

This clone was seen once. This sequence joins TRBV10-2 and TRBJ1-2; D unclear. This CDR3 has 13 amino acids. The germline V gene encodes CDR1 WSHSY and CDR2 SAAADI. With 2 bases removed from V and 1 base from J, the gap between germline ends came to 5 bases. CDR3 protein: CASSERVNYGYTF. Here the CDR3 DNA reads TGCGCCAGCAGTGAGAGGGTTAACTATGGCTACACCTTC.

This clone was seen a few times. This chain uses TRBV4-3 with TRBJ2-7; 9 bases are a match to TRBD1. Germline V gene sequence: CDR1 LGHNA, CDR2 YSLEER. The J segment lost 7 bases and the V segment lost 3 bases, leaving 4 bases of the junction unmatched. The CDR3 has 13 residues. The CDR3 bases are TGCGCCAGCAGCCAGACAGGGGGTGGAGAGCAGTACTTC. Amino acids: CASSQTGGGEQYF.

V gene TRBV7-6 combines with J gene TRBJ1-1; weak D call: TRBD1 (6 bases). Germline V gene sequence: CDR1 SGHVS, CDR2 FNYEAQ. The CDR3 is made up of 15 amino acids. Trimming removed 5 bases at V and 0 bases at J, with 13 bases between. CDR3 loop: CASSQWGQMNTEAFF. DNA for the CDR3: TGTGCCAGCAGCCAGTGGGGACAAATGAACACTGAAGCTTTCTTT. The full variable domain, completed using reference TRBV7-6 and TRBJ1-1, is GAGVSQSPRYKVTKRGQDVALRCDPISGHVSLYWYRQALGQGPEFLTYFNYEAQQDKSGLPNDRFSAERPEGSISTLTIQRTEQRDSAMYRCASSQWGQMNTEAFFGQGTRLTVV.

V and J are TRBV28 and TRBJ1-5; TRBD1 matches at 7 bases. The CDR3 sequence is 14 residues long. V was clipped by 8 bases and J by 4 bases; unmatched bases: 8. Germline V gene sequence: CDR1 MDHEN, CDR2 SYDVKM. In nucleotides, the CDR3 is TGTGCCAGCTCAACAGGGGCCTCGAATCAGCCCCAGCATTTT. Amino acid sequence: CASSTGASNQPQHF.

CDR3 protein: CASSVEFSGNTIYF. CDR3 in DNA: TGTGCCAGCAGCGTAGAATTTTCAGGAAACACCATATATTTT. The chain carries TRBV9 and TRBJ1-3; D is undetermined. Germline V lookup: CDR1 SGDLS, CDR2 YYNGEE. The V gene lost 0 bases and the J gene lost 4 bases, with 8 bases spanning the gap. The CDR3 has 14 amino acids.

This clone turned up a few times. The chain uses TRBV13 and TRBJ2-7; 15 nucleotides line up with TRBD2. Germline CDR1 and CDR2: PRHDT and FYEKMQ (reference sequence). CDR3 length: 14 residues. Trimming took 6 bases from V and 9 from J; bases not matched to a gene: 6. The CDR3 DNA reads TGTGCCAGCAGTCGGACTAGCGGGGGGGCAGGGCAGTACTTC. This codes for CASSRTSGGAGQYF.

By share, this clone ranks as medium-sized (0.01 to 0.1%). Other DNA sequences within the sample encode an identical CDR3. The rearrangement joins TRBV7-7 to TRBJ2-3; TRBD2 is a possible D gene (6 bases). CDR3 length: 15 amino acids. Trimming left V 1 base short and J 3 bases short, with 11 bases between. Germline loops: CDR1 SSHAT, CDR2 FNYEAQ (reference sequence). CDR3 in amino acids: CASSLGRRGTDTQYF. The CDR3 nucleotides are TGTGCCAGCAGCTTAGGCCGGAGGGGTACAGATACGCAGTATTTT.

This sequence joins TRBV7-3 and TRBJ2-5; D might be TRBD1 or TRBD2, each matching 6 bases. The V end lost 1 base, the J end lost 2 bases, and 11 bases lay between the germline ends. CDR1 SGHTA and CDR2 FQGTGA come from the germline V gene. The CDR3 has 15 amino acids. The CDR3 here is CASSLIGGLQETQYF. In DNA, the CDR3 is TGTGCCAGCAGCTTAATTGGGGGGCTGCAAGAGACCCAGTACTTC.

This clone was observed a few times. The chain couples TRBV18 to TRBJ1-4, with D perhaps matching TRBD1 (5 bases). The V gene's germline CDR1 is KGHSH and CDR2 LQKENI. Trimming took off 0 bases at V and 7 bases at J, with 12 bases between the two ends. The CDR3 has 15 amino acids. CDR3 amino acids: CASSPPTGLVEKLFF. In DNA, the CDR3 is TGTGCCAGCTCACCACCGACGGGGCTGGTTGAAAAACTGTTTTTT.

The chain is built from TRBV9 and TRBJ1-1; D uncertain. Trimming took off 0 bases at V and 5 bases at J, with 8 bases between the two ends. CDR1 and CDR2 (germline): SGDLS, YYNGEE. The length of the CDR3 is 13 residues. The CDR3 DNA reads as TGTGCCAGCAGCGTAGGGTCGGGGACTGAAGCTTTCTTT. It yields the protein CASSVGSGTEAFF.

The rearrangement uses TRBV7-9 and TRBJ2-1; D gene uncertain. Germline lookup yields CDR1 SEHNR and CDR2 FQNEAQ (reference sequence). The CDR3 is 8 amino acids. V lost 1 base to trimming and J lost 14 bases, with 0 bases between them. CDR3 loop: CASSLEFF. Written as DNA, the CDR3 is TGTGCCAGCAGCTTAGAGTTCTTC. Variable domain in full (rest from reference TRBV7-9 and TRBJ2-1): DTGVSQNPRHKITKRGQNVTFRCDPISEHNRLYWYRQTLGQGPEFLTYFQNEAQLEKSRLLSDRFSAERPKGSFSTLEIQRTEQGDSAMYLCASSLEFFGPGTRLTVL.

This clone was seen a single time. V and J are TRBV6-4 and TRBJ1-1; D perhaps matches TRBD1 (5 bases). Germline CDR1 reads MRHNA; CDR2 reads SNTAGT. The CDR3 sequence is 13 residues long. The V end was cut by 6 bases, the J end by 4 bases, with 12 bases between. The chain's CDR3 is CASSGGGSTEAFF. The CDR3 DNA reads as TGTGCCAGCAGCGGGGGGGGGTCCACTGAAGCTTTCTTT.

V gene TRBV6-6 combines with J gene TRBJ1-3; D is unclear. Germline values: CDR1 MNHNY, CDR2 SVGAGI (reference sequence). There are 15 residues in the CDR3. The V end was cut by 7 bases, the J end by 2 bases, with 15 bases between. CDR3 DNA sequence: TGTGCCAGCACCGGGTTTGGAAAGACTGGAAACACCATATATTTT. This codes for CASTGFGKTGNTIYF.

J is TRBJ1-4 and V is TRBV7-2; the D is unclear. The CDR3 consists of 17 residues. Germline CDR1 is SGHTA and CDR2 is FQGNSA. V lost 1 base to trimming and J lost 10 bases, with 22 bases between them. The CDR3, as DNA: TGTGCCAGCAGCTTAGTGGGCACGGTCTCCCAAACGGGAAAACTGTTTTTT. This codes for CASSLVGTVSQTGKLFF. The variable domain in full, with the rest retrieved from reference TRBV7-2 and TRBJ1-4, is GAGVSQSPSNKVTEKGKDVELRCDPISGHTALYWYRQSLGQGLEFLIYFQGNSAPDKSGLPSDRFSAERTGGSVSTLTIQRTQQEDSAVYLCASSLVGTVSQTGKLFFGSGTQLSVL.